Following are 25 T cell receptor beta chains from one sample sequenced in a study of response to subunit inactivated influenza vaccine (dated by TCRdb to the late 2010s). Library preparation employed RT-PCR. Sequencing was carried out with an Illumina HiSeq 2500. The public reads were reprocessed in TCRdb via fastp at Q25 and MiXCR, keeping in-frame beta chains. Rows with one shared CDR3 protein collapse into an entry with the most common genes and DNA. The sample table lists over 650,000 distinct CDR3 sequences, roughly 20% of them with a count of one. Together, the top ten hold roughly 11% of the sample. Here the sequenced sample was PBMCs from blood, taken roughly 5 days after vaccination. These receptors came from a man aged 50-60 years who received an inactivated influenza vaccine. Donor details come from another sample of the same person, matched by shared clones.

This clonotype turned up a few times. Here the CDR3 reads CASSPLAGGPVEQFF. The CDR3 nucleotides are TGTGCCAGCAGTCCATTAGCGGGGGGGCCGGTTGAGCAGTTCTTC. The chain is built from TRBV12-3 or TRBV12-4 and TRBJ2-1, with TRBD2 matching 11 bases. CDR3 length: 15 amino acids. V lost 5 bases to trimming and J lost 9 bases; unmatched junction nucleotides: 9.

This chain connects TRBV9 to TRBJ2-7, with D perhaps TRBD1 (6 bases). Deletions cut 0 bases from V and 1 base from J, with 8 bases between. Germline CDR1 and CDR2: SGDLS and YYNGEE. This CDR3 has 14 residues. In DNA form, the CDR3 reads TGTGCCAGCAGCGTAGGACAGGAGTCCTACGAGCAGTACTTC. The encoded protein is CASSVGQESYEQYF.

This clonotype was seen more than once but under ten times. The V gene is TRBV5-1, the J gene TRBJ1-5; 8 nucleotides align to TRBD1. V shed 2 bases and J 5 bases; nucleotides not matched to a gene: 6. The CDR3 consists of 15 residues. Germline V gene data show CDR1 as SGHRS and CDR2 as YFSETQ. The CDR3 DNA reads TGCGCCAGCAGCTTACGACAGGGGAGGCATCAGCCCCAGCATTTT. This sequence encodes CASSLRQGRHQPQHF.

In its sample, this clonotype was seen a few times. CDR3 protein: CASRQNRGNEKLFF. The DNA for the CDR3 is TGTGCCAGCAGACAAAACAGGGGGAATGAAAAACTGTTTTTT. This rearrangement joins TRBV7-9 to TRBJ1-4; TRBD1 aligns across 8 bases. CDR1 is SEHNR, CDR2 FQNEAQ, per germline (reference sequence). Trimming cost V 6 bases and J 5 bases; bases outside gene matches: 5. CDR3 size: 14 residues.

In this sample, this clonotype turned up a few times. The genes are TRBV5-6 and TRBJ2-1; 9 positions agree with TRBD2. J lost 8 bases, V lost 0 bases, and 6 bases had no gene match. Germline CDR1 and CDR2: SGHDT and YYEEEE. CDR3 size: 15 residues. Here the CDR3 reads CASSLAVVAGDEQFF. The CDR3 DNA reads as TGTGCCAGCAGCTTGGCTGTGGTAGCGGGAGATGAGCAGTTCTTC.

This clonotype was detected only a few times. The chain employs TRBV20-1 and TRBJ2-5, with 10 bases identical to TRBD2. The CDR3 has 15 amino acids. Trimming cost V 5 bases and J 5 bases; bases outside gene matches: 11. The germline V gene has CDR1 DFQATT and CDR2 SNEGSKA (reference sequence). The CDR3 nucleotides read TGCAGTGCTCTAAAGAGCGGGAGGGGTTCGGAGACCCAGTACTTC. Encoded protein: CSALKSGRGSETQYF.

Only a few counts were recorded for this clonotype. The V call is TRBV7-2, the J call TRBJ1-2; 8 bases agree with TRBD1. Germline CDR1 is SGHTA and CDR2 is FQGNSA. The trim removed 5 bases at V and 0 bases at J, leaving 2 bases unmatched. This CDR3 has 14 residues. CDR3: CASSADRANYGYTF. The CDR3 DNA reads TGTGCCAGCAGCGCGGACAGGGCTAACTATGGCTACACCTTC. Variable domain in full (rest from reference TRBV7-2 and TRBJ1-2): GAGVSQSPSNKVTEKGKDVELRCDPISGHTALYWYRQSLGQGLEFLIYFQGNSAPDKSGLPSDRFSAERTGGSVSTLTIQRTQQEDSAVYLCASSADRANYGYTFGSGTRLTVV.

This clonotype was observed many times. The chain combines TRBV12-3 or TRBV12-4 with TRBJ2-3; D remains ambiguous. The CDR3 length is 13 residues. V was clipped by 5 bases and J by 4 bases, with 10 bases between them. The CDR3, as DNA: TGTGCCAGCAGTCCCTATTCGGCAGATACGCAGTATTTT. Amino acids: CASSPYSADTQYF.

About this clonotype: A much larger clone differs by one base, so this may be a read error. The chain recombines TRBV10-3 with TRBJ2-3, with 9 bases fitting TRBD2. Germline assignment: CDR1 ENHRY and CDR2 SYGVKD. The CDR3 runs to 16 residues. The DNA for the CDR3 is TGTGCCATCAGTCCCCTAGCGGGGAGGAGCACAGAGACGCAGTATTTT. It translates to CAISPLAGRSTETQYF.

This chain joins TRBV7-3 and TRBJ2-7, with 10 positions matching TRBD2. Germline V gives CDR1 SGHTA, CDR2 FQGTGA. CDR3 size: 13 residues. Trimming at V came to 2 bases and at J to 5 bases, leaving 0 bases not matched to a gene. CDR3: CASSLLAGDEQYF. Written as DNA, the CDR3 is TGTGCCAGCAGCTTACTAGCGGGAGACGAGCAGTACTTC.

The chain carries TRBV29-1 and TRBJ2-3; no firm D call. In germline, CDR1 is SQVTM, CDR2 ANQGSEA. The CDR3 sequence is 13 residues long. The ends were cut back, 3 bases at V and 2 bases at J, with 9 bases in the middle. In DNA form, the CDR3 reads TGCAGCGTTGAGGGGTACTACACAGATACGCAGTATTTT. It codes for CSVEGYYTDTQYF.

This clonotype has at least ten counts. The rearrangement uses TRBV7-3 and TRBJ2-1; D possibly corresponds to TRBD2 (6 bases). From germline, CDR1 is SGHTA and CDR2 FQGTGA. This CDR3 has 16 residues. V was pared by 5 bases and J by 8 bases, with 22 bases between. The CDR3 sequence is CASSRGGVQPLDEQFF. The DNA of the CDR3 is TGTGCCAGCAGCCGTGGAGGGGTACAACCTTTGGATGAGCAGTTCTTC. The full variable domain, rest sourced from reference TRBV7-3 and TRBJ2-1, is GAGVSQTPSNKVTEKGKYVELRCDPISGHTALYWYRQSLGQGPEFLIYFQGTGAADDSGLPNDRFFAVRPEGSVSTLKIQRTERGDSAVYLCASSRGGVQPLDEQFFGPGTRLTVL.

The CDR3 protein is CATSDLVAGKDTQYF. The CDR3 region has the DNA TGTGCCACCAGTGATTTAGTGGCAGGGAAAGATACGCAGTATTTT. V and J are TRBV24-1 and TRBJ2-3, with a tentative D call TRBD1 (5 bases). The CDR3 has 15 residues. V dropped 1 base and J dropped 5 bases, with 12 bases sitting between them. Germline CDR1 KGHDR, CDR2 SFDVKD.

The chain recombines TRBV12-3 or TRBV12-4 with TRBJ1-2; no firm D call. The V end lost 1 base, the J end lost 3 bases, and 6 bases lay between the germline ends. CDR3 size: 13 residues. The CDR3 sequence: CASSLGADYGYTF. CDR3 DNA sequence: TGTGCCAGCAGTTTAGGGGCTGACTATGGCTACACCTTC.

This clonotype was seen ten or more times. CDR3 bases: TGTGCCAGCAGTCGTGGGGATTCGACAGATACGCAGTATTTT. It specifies CASSRGDSTDTQYF. The genes are TRBV25-1 and TRBJ2-3, with D uncertain. The CDR3 runs 14 residues. Trimming cost V 5 bases and J 3 bases, with 12 bases left between them. Germline CDR1 is MGHDK and CDR2 is SYGVNS.

This clonotype was seen repeatedly, ten times or more. The rearrangement links TRBV12-3 or TRBV12-4 to TRBJ2-2, with unresolved D. Trimming stripped 2 bases from V and 8 bases from J, with 12 bases between. The CDR3 extends over 14 amino acids. CDR3 loop: CASSLRRVGGELFF. The CDR3 DNA is TGTGCCAGCAGTTTACGACGGGTGGGAGGGGAGCTGTTTTTT.

This clonotype was seen a few times. The chain couples TRBV5-1 to TRBJ2-1, with a tentative D call TRBD1 (6 bases). Germline CDR1 reads SGHRS; CDR2 reads YFSETQ. The CDR3 totals 15 residues. V lost 8 bases and J 9 bases, leaving 24 bases between the germline ends. CDR3: CASEKSGAGVGEQFF. DNA of the CDR3: TGCGCCAGTGAAAAATCCGGGGCAGGGGTTGGTGAGCAGTTCTTC.

This chain connects TRBV20-1 to TRBJ2-1, with 9 bases identical to TRBD2. V lost 0 bases and J lost 3; bases outside the gene matches: 9. The CDR3 runs to 17 residues. Germline CDR1 is DFQATT and CDR2 is SNEGSKA (reference sequence). CDR3 amino acids: CSARDKSAGGFYNEQFF. CDR3 bases: TGCAGTGCTAGAGATAAATCAGCGGGGGGCTTCTACAATGAGCAGTTCTTC.

This clonotype turned up a few times. The rearrangement joins TRBV20-1 to TRBJ2-2; D may be TRBD1 or TRBD2 (5 bases each). The V end was cut by 6 bases, the J end by 0 bases, with 11 bases between. Germline CDR1 reads DFQATT; CDR2 reads SNEGSKA (reference sequence). CDR3 length equals 14 residues. The CDR3 sequence is CSAGTTSNTGELFF. The DNA of the CDR3 is TGCAGTGCCGGGACGACCTCGAACACCGGGGAGCTGTTTTTT.

This clonotype has more than one count but fewer than ten. The V and J genes are TRBV15 and TRBJ2-2; D gene ambiguous. Germline lookup yields CDR1 LNHNV and CDR2 YYDKDF (reference sequence). Trimming shortened V by 9 bases and J by 1 base, and 9 bases separated the two germline ends. The CDR3 contains 13 residues. CDR3 coding DNA: TGTGCCACTGAGAGCCAGAACACCGGGGAGCTGTTTTTT. Its translation is CATESQNTGELFF.

This sequence joins TRBV5-1 and TRBJ2-5; 8 bases line up with TRBD1. Germline-derived CDR1 and CDR2 are SGHRS and YFSETQ. The trim removed 2 bases at V and 2 bases at J, leaving 5 bases unmatched. There are 15 residues in the CDR3. The CDR3 protein is CASSFRGTGQETQYF. For the CDR3, the DNA is TGCGCCAGCAGCTTCCGCGGGACAGGACAAGAGACCCAGTACTTC.

V is TRBV13 and J is TRBJ2-7, with unresolved D. Trimming left V 4 bases short and J 1 base short, with 20 bases between. Germline V gene data show CDR1 as PRHDT and CDR2 as FYEKMQ (reference sequence). The CDR3 is made up of 17 amino acids. The CDR3 reads CASSSARRQTTSYEQYF. The CDR3 coding sequence is TGTGCCAGCAGCTCAGCCCGGCGGCAGACCACTTCCTACGAGCAGTACTTC.

The V and J genes are TRBV4-1 and TRBJ2-3; D is ambiguous. Trimming took off 1 base at V and 1 base at J, with 9 bases between the two ends. Germline loops: CDR1 MGHRA, CDR2 YSYEKL. The CDR3 has 15 residues. The CDR3: CASSQVVRGTDTQYF. The CDR3 region has the DNA TGCGCCAGCAGCCAAGTCGTTAGGGGCACAGATACGCAGTATTTT.

This chain connects TRBV29-1 to TRBJ2-2, with TRBD2 identical over 10 bases. This CDR3 is built from 17 residues. The junction had 12 bases not matched to a gene; V was cut back by 7 bases and J by 1 base. CDR1 is SQVTM, CDR2 ANQGSEA, per germline. The CDR3 nucleotides read TGCAGCGCCACAGGGGCTAGCGGGAGCGGGAACACCGGGGAGCTGTTTTTT. It translates to CSATGASGSGNTGELFF.

The chain recombines TRBV9 with TRBJ2-7; 8 positions match TRBD1. CDR1 SGDLS and CDR2 YYNGEE come from the germline V gene. The V and J ends lost 3 bases and 5 bases, in that order; junction bases with no gene match: 10. The CDR3 runs to 15 residues. Here the CDR3 DNA reads TGTGCCAGCAGCGACCGACAGGGGTTCGTCAACGAGCAGTACTTC. This translates into CASSDRQGFVNEQYF.